A single sample is the source of the 2 T cell receptor beta chains below, sequenced in a study of OX40 agonist ivuxolimab in advanced cancers. Measured with immunoSEQ multiplex PCR; TCRdb has only the in-frame clones, and not every one. Of more than 45,000 clones in the sample, 82% were seen once. The sample here was CD4+ or CD8+ T cells sorted from blood, taken in a trial of the OX40 agonist ivuxolimab. Receptors were obtained from an adult with an advanced solid tumor such as melanoma, head and neck, liver or kidney cancer.

The rearrangement links TRBV28 to TRBJ1-3; TRBD1 matches at 8 bases. Trimming took 1 base from V and 0 from J; bases not matched to a gene: 5. Germline CDR1 MDHEN, CDR2 SYDVKM. The CDR3 is 17 amino acids. The CDR3: CASSLLAGGRSGNTIYF. The CDR3, as DNA: TGTGCCAGCAGTTTATTGGCAGGGGGCCGCTCTGGAAACACCATATATTTT.

This clone has only a few counts. V gene TRBV6-6 combines with J gene TRBJ1-5; no clear D. This CDR3 is built from 10 residues. CDR1 is MNHNY, CDR2 SVGAGI, per germline (reference sequence). Deletions cut 6 bases from V and 6 bases from J, with 3 bases between. The CDR3 region has the DNA TGTGCCAGCAGACTTCAGCCCCAGCATTTT. Its translation is CASRLQPQHF.